A selection of T cell receptor beta chains follows, all from one sample in a study of graft-versus-host responses after intestinal transplantation. These receptors are not linked to any known antigen. Only in-frame clones appear in the TCRdb table, and some are missing; sequencing was by immunoSEQ multiplex PCR. The sample has about 100,000 clones, roughly nine tenths seen once. This sample comprised unstimulated CD4+ T cells sorted from spleen or lymph node cells, obtained before transplant. The source is a human donor who was the organ donor for an intestinal transplant. Both conserved end residues are part of each CDR3. D genes are given only for firm matches.

v_call	j_call	d_call	cdr3_aa
TRBV18	TRBJ2-7	TRBD1	CASSPSRQGAYEQYF
TRBV7-9	TRBJ1-4	TRBD1	CASSPDRVWEKLFF
TRBV4-3	TRBJ2-1	.	CASSQEWSLAGEQFF
TRBV7-3	TRBJ2-1	TRBD2	CASSKGLAGYNEQFF
TRBV7-9	TRBJ1-6	TRBD1	CASSLSGTGIPLHF
TRBV27	.	TRBD1	CASSPTRTGSYEQYF
TRBV19	TRBJ1-1	TRBD1	CASSMKLRTGSEAFF
TRBV6-1	TRBJ2-5	TRBD2	CASSYNWGGAETQYF
TRBV19	TRBJ1-1	.	CASSAVQGTNTEAFF
TRBV5-6	TRBJ2-2	.	CASSSVGVTGELFF
TRBV5-4	TRBJ1-6	.	CASTLYGSPLHF
TRBV7-2	TRBJ2-3	TRBD2	CASSLALTSGGSTDTQYF
TRBV7-9	TRBJ2-3	.	CASSLSGGRTDTQYF
TRBV7-9	TRBJ1-2	TRBD1	CASSPRDSRYGYTF
TRBV11-3	TRBJ2-1	.	CASSSGSYNEQFF
TRBV28	TRBJ2-7	.	CASRPLGGPGYEQYF
TRBV2	TRBJ2-1	TRBD1	CASLNRQGAYEQFF
TRBV9	TRBJ2-5	.	CASSVGLAGGGETQYF
TRBV5-6	TRBJ2-3	.	CASSLVPSTDTQYF
TRBV19	TRBJ2-1	TRBD2	CASSRAGGSYNEQFF
TRBV11-2	TRBJ2-1	TRBD2	CASSFRLAGGYNEQFF
TRBV19	TRBJ1-4	.	CASSPKRTATNEKLFF
TRBV30	TRBJ2-5	TRBD1	CAWGQGGMGETQYF
TRBV29-1	TRBJ1-1	TRBD1	CSVEQGFGTEAFF
TRBV19	TRBJ2-4	TRBD1	CASSGQGGNIQYF
TRBV7-9	TRBJ1-2	.	CASSLGEYRAGGYTF
TRBV18	TRBJ2-5	.	CASSPFPETQYF
TRBV5-1	TRBJ1-2	.	CASSLTLNYGYTF
TRBV7-9	TRBJ1-1	.	CASSPRTGRDTEAFF
TRBV28	TRBJ2-7	.	CASSLFRAYEQYF
TRBV2	TRBJ2-1	TRBD2	CASNYFSGGPNEQFF
TRBV27	TRBJ1-4	.	CASCFQQREINEKLFF
TRBV2	TRBJ2-1	.	CASSSQQGYNEQFF
TRBV30	TRBJ2-7	TRBD2	CANKRLAGSNEQYF
TRBV19	TRBJ2-5	TRBD2	CASSMGTRETQYF
TRBV1	TRBJ2-2	.	CTSSPTDSLTGELFF
TRBV7-6	TRBJ2-6	TRBD1	CASSPRTGGKSGANVLTF
TRBV6-5	TRBJ2-6	.	CASSLNRAGANVLTF
TRBV30	TRBJ1-5	.	CAWTSGFDQPQHF